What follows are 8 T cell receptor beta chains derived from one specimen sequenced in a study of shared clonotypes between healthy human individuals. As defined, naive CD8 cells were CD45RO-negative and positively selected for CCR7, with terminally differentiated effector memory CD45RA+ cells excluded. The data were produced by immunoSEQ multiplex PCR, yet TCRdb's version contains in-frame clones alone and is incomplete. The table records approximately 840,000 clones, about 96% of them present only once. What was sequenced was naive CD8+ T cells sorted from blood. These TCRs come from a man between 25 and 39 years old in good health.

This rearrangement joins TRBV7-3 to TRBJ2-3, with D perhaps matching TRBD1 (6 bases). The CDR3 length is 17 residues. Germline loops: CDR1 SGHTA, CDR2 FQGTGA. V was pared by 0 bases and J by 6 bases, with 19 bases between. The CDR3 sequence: CASSLTGSTGSSDTQYF. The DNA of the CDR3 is TGTGCCAGCAGCTTAACGGGATCCACAGGGTCATCGGATACGCAGTATTTT.

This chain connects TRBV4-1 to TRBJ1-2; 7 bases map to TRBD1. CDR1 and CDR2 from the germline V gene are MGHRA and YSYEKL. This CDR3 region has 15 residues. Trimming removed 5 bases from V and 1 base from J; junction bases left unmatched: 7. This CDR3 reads CASSEPGQDNYGYTF. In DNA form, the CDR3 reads TGCGCCAGCAGCGAGCCTGGACAGGATAACTATGGCTACACCTTC.

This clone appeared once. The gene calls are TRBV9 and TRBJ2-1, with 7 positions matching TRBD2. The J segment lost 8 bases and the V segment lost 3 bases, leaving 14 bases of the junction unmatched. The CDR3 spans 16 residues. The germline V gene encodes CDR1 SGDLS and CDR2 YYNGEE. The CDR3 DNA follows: TGTGCCAGCAGCGAGAGGGGCGGGAGTCCCGGGGATGAGCAGTTCTTC. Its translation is CASSERGGSPGDEQFF.

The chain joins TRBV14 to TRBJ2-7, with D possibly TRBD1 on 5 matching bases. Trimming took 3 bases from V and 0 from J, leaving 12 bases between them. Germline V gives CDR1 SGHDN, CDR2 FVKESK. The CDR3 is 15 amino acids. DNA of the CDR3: TGTGCCAGCAGCCACGAAACAGGCCGCTCCTACGAGCAGTACTTC. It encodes CASSHETGRSYEQYF.

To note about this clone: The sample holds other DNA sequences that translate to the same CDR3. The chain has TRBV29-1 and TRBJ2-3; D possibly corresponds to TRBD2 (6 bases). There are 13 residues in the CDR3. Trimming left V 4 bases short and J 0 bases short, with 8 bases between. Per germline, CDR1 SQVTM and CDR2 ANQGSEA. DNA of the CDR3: TGCAGCGTTGTAGGACTAAGCACAGATACGCAGTATTTT. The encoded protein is CSVVGLSTDTQYF.

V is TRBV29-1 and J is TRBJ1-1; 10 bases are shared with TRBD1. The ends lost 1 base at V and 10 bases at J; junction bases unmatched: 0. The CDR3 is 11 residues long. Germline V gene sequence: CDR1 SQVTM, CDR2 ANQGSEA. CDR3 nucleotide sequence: TGCAGCGTTGAAGGGACAGGGGGAGCTTTCTTT. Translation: CSVEGTGGAFF.

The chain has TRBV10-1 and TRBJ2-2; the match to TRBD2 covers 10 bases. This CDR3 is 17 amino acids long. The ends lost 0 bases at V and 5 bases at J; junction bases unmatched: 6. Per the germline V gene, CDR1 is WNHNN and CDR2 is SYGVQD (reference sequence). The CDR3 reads CASSESGLAGETGELFF. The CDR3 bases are TGCGCCAGCAGTGAGTCGGGTCTAGCGGGAGAGACCGGGGAGCTGTTTTTT.

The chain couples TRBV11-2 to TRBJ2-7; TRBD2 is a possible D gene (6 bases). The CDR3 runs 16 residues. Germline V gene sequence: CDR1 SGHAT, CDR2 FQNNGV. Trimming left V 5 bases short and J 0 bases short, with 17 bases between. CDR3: CASSPDELAFSYEQYF. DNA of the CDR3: TGTGCCAGCAGCCCGGACGAGCTAGCGTTCTCCTACGAGCAGTACTTC.